This T cell receptor (beta chain) was identified in a study of blood T cells in healthy people across ages (dated by TCRdb to 2013 to 2016). About the study as a whole: In model experiments, template switching captured about one uniquely barcoded TCR beta cDNA molecule for every two T cells. To track age-related changes in TCR beta repertoire diversity, the study relied on deep sequencing normalized with unique cDNA molecular identifiers. Four age groups were formed from the donors: young (average roughly 15 years), middle-aged (approximately 40), aged (approximately 60) and long-lived (about 80). To avoid experimental bias, donors of different ages were spread randomly across the sequencing lanes. Using the same blood draw, the study looked at two additional independent replicas of 1 million unique cDNA reads for two donors, one aged 18 to 30 and the other aged 80 or older. Study-wide findings and limitations: Bulk unsorted PBMC profiling prevented conclusive comparison of naive and antigen-experienced compartments. Estimates of total diversity based on one million sequenced T cells were considered lower bounds and underestimates. There was a strong correlation between observed TCR beta diversity and the percentage of naive T cells measured by flow cytometry. Compared with the aged group, more naive CD4+ T cells, fewer expanded clones and increased TCR diversity were shown by the long-lived group, suggesting age selection. As age increased, observed TCR beta diversity per million T cells dropped in a roughly linear way, and a significant reduction was already evident by age about 40. Because donor CMV infection status was unknown, age-related changes in expanded clonotypes were potentially confounded.

The receptor library was made with 5' RACE. The run used an Illumina HiSeq 2500. The second PCR ran for about 7 to 11 cycles and used a J-beta primer mix along with a sample-barcoded 5' primer. Each TCR beta cDNA molecule received a unique molecular identifier from a template-switch 5' adaptor carrying 12 random nucleotides. Each sample yielded at least 2.5 million CDR3-containing paired-end reads. The Mint cDNA synthesis kit, primed by a TRBC-specific oligonucleotide, was used to synthesize first-strand cDNA from all RNA. Following uracil-DNA glycosylase treatment, a first 18-cycle PCR with universal primers M1SS and BC2_uni_R was performed on all cDNA. Regarding the original processing steps: For normalization, 1 million high-quality reads were randomly selected from each sample, with every read carrying a distinct molecular identifier. Reads with shared molecular identifiers were discarded instead of being binned into consensus sequences. CDR3 identification, clonotype clustering and error correction used MiTCR with a Q25 quality threshold and the strictest error-elimination algorithm. A nonparametric unseen species model with Euler transformation was used to estimate lower-bound total TCR beta diversity. The public reads were reanalyzed by TCRdb: fastp trimming at Q25, MiXCR alignment, in-frame beta chains only. Rows matching on CDR3 protein sequence are summarized as one entry with the most common DNA and genes. The V and J calls reflect TCRdb's pipeline rather than the authors' work. The sample yields 700,000 or so distinct CDR3 sequences; around a fifth were counted once. The biggest ten clones account for approximately 20% of the sample.

The roughly 38 donors, aged roughly 6 to 95 years, were systemically healthy Caucasian individuals from Russia. Roughly 9.5 milliliters of peripheral blood were drawn from each donor into EDTA-treated Vacutainer tubes. Ficoll-Paque density-gradient centrifugation was used to isolate PBMCs, with at least 7 million per sample. Total RNA, at least 6 micrograms per sample, was extracted from PBMCs with Trizol reagent. The percentages of naive CD45RAhigh/CD27high T cells were determined by flow cytometry on a PBMC aliquot from every donor. The CDR3 goes from the cysteine to the phenylalanine over 17 residues. Left in the record is the CDR3 DNA by itself, 51 bases read in frame from the first base. V gives up 0 bases and J gives up 2 bases, and the segment between their germline ends measures 15 bases. For CDR1 and CDR2, the germline V gene (reference sequence) lists LNHNV and YYDKDF. Concerning this clonotype: Its specific antigen is unknown. Per-nucleotide qualities are absent, and no much larger clonotype sits a single base away.

The origin of this receptor is a man between 65 and 80 years old in good health. The sequenced material came from blood. The chain uses TRBV15 and TRBJ2-3, and the D gene may be TRBD1, 5 bases matching. The bases are TGTGCCACCAGCAGAGATTCACCAGGGCTAAACACAGATACGCAGTATTTT. It specifies CATSRDSPGLNTDTQYF. With the rest looked up from the reference TRBV15 and TRBJ2-3 genes rather than sequenced, the full variable domain is DAMVIQNPRYQVTQFGKPVTLSCSQTLNHNVMYWYQQKSSQAPKLLFHYYDKDFNNEADTPDNFQSRRPNTSFCFLDIRSPGLGDTAMYLCATSRDSPGLNTDTQYFGPGTRLTVL.